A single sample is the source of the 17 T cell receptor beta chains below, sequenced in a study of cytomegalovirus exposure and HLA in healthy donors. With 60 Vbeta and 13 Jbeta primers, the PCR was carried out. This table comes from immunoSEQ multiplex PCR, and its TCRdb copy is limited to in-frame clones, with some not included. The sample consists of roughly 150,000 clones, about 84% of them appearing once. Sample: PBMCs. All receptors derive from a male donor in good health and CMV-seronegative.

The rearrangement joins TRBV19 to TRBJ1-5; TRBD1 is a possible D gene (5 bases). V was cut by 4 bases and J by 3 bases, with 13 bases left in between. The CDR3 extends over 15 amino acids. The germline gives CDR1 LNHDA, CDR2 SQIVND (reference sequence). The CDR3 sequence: CASSRVQGLNQPQHF. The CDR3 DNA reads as TGTGCCAGTAGTAGGGTGCAGGGCCTCAATCAGCCCCAGCATTTT. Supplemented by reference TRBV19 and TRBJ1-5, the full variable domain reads DGGITQSPKYLFRKEGQNVTLSCEQNLNHDAMYWYRQDPGQGLRLIYYSQIVNDFQKGDIAEGYSVSREKKESFPLTVTSAQKNPTAFYLCASSRVQGLNQPQHFGDGTRLSIL.

DNA for the CDR3: TGTGCCAGCAGTCGCGATAGCGGGAGCTCCTACAATGAGCAGTTCTTC. The encoded protein is CASSRDSGSSYNEQFF. The V gene is TRBV25-1, the J gene TRBJ2-1, with 9 bases matching TRBD2. Germline V gives CDR1 MGHDK, CDR2 SYGVNS. The CDR3 has 16 amino acids. V dropped 5 bases and J dropped 0; count of bases not matched to a gene: 5. Drawing the rest from reference TRBV25-1 and TRBJ2-1, the complete variable domain is EADIYQTPRYLVIGTGKKITLECSQTMGHDKMYWYQQDPGMELHLIHYSYGVNSTEKGDLSSESTVSRIRTEHFPLTLESARPSHTSQYLCASSRDSGSSYNEQFFGPGTRLTVL.

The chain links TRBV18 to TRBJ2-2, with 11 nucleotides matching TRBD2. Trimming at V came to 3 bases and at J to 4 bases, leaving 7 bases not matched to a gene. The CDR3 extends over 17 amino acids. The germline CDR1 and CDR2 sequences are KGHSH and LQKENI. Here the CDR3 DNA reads TGTGCCAGCTCACCCCCCGGACTAGCGGGTGGCACCGGGGAGCTGTTTTTT. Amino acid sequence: CASSPPGLAGGTGELFF.

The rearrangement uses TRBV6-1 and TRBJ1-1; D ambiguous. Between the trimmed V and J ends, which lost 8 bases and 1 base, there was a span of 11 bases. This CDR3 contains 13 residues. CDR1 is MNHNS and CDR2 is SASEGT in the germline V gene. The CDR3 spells CASAVRGNTEAFF. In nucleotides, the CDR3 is TGTGCCAGCGCGGTTAGAGGGAACACTGAAGCTTTCTTT.

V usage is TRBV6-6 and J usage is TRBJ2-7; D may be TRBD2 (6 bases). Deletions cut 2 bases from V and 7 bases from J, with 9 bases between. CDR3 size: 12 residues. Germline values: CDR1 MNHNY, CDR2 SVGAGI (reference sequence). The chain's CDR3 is CASSYGGREQYF. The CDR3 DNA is TGTGCCAGCAGTTACGGGGGGAGGGAGCAGTACTTC.

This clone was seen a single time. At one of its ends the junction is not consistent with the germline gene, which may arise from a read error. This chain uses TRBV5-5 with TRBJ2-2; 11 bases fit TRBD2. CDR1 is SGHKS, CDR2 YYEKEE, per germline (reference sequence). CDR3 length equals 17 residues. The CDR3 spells CASSGLAGGMNIGELFF. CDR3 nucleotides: TGTGCCAGCAGCGGCCTAGCGGGGGGTATGAACATCGGGGAGCTGTTTTTT.

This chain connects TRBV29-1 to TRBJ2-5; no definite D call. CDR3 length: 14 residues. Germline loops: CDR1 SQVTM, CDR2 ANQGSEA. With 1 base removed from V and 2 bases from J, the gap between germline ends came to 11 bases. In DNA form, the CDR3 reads TGCAGCGTTGAAGTGGCACAGCTTCAAGAGACCCAGTACTTC. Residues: CSVEVAQLQETQYF.

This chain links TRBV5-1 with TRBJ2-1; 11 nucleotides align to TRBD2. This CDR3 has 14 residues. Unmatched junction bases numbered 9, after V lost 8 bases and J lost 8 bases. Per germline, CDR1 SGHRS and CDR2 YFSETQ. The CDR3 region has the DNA TGCGCCAGTCATAGCGGGGGGGCCGAGGATGAGCAGTTCTTC. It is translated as CASHSGGAEDEQFF.

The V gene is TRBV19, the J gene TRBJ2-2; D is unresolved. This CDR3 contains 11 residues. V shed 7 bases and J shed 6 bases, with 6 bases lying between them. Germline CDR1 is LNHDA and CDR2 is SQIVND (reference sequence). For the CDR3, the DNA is TGTGCCAGTAACCGCGCCGGGGAGCTGTTTTTT. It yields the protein CASNRAGELFF.

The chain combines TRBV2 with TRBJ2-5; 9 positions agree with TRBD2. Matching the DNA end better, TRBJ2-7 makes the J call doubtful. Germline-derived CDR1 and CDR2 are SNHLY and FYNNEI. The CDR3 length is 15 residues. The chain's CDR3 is CASIDPLAGIYEQYF. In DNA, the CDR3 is TGTGCCAGCATCGACCCGCTAGCGGGAATCTACGAGCAGTACTTC.

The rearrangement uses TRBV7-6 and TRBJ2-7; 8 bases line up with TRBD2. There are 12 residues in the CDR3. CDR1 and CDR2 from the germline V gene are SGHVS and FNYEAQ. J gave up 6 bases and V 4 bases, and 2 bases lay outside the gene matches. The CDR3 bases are TGTGCCAGCAGCTGGAGCGGGAGCGAGCAGTACTTC. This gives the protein CASSWSGSEQYF.

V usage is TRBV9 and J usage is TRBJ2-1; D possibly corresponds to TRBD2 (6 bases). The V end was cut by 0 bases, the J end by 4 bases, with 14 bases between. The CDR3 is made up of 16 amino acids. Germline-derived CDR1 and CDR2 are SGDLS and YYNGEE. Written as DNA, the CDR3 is TGTGCCAGCAGCGTAGTGGCGGGGTCGGGGTACAATGAGCAGTTCTTC. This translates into CASSVVAGSGYNEQFF.

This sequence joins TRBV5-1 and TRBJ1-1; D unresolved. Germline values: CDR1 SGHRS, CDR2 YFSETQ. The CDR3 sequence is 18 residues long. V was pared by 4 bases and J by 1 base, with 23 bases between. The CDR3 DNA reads TGCGCCAGCAGCCTAATGCCTTACCCCTCCCCGGGGAACACTGAAGCTTTCTTT. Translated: CASSLMPYPSPGNTEAFF.

CDR3 DNA sequence: TGTGCCAGCAGCTTAGACCCCGGACAGGGTTCGGGCACAGATACGCAGTATTTT. This translates into CASSLDPGQGSGTDTQYF. The chain couples TRBV7-9 to TRBJ2-3; TRBD1 aligns across 8 bases. This CDR3 comprises 18 residues. Germline V lookup: CDR1 SEHNR, CDR2 FQNEAQ (reference sequence). V lost 1 base to trimming and J lost 1 base; unmatched junction nucleotides: 10.

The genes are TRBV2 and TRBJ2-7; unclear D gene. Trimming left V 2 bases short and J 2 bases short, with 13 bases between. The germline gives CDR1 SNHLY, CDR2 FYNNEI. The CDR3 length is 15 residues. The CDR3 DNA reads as TGTGCCAGCAGTGAATCTATGTCCCTTGCCTACGAGCAGTACTTC. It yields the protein CASSESMSLAYEQYF.

The CDR3 protein is CASSLWTGGSDSPLHF. CDR3 nucleotide sequence: TGCGCCAGCAGCTTATGGACAGGGGGCAGTGATTCACCCCTCCACTTT. The V call is TRBV5-1, the J call TRBJ1-6, with 11 positions matching TRBD1. CDR3 length equals 16 residues. Germline assignment: CDR1 SGHRS and CDR2 YFSETQ. V shed 2 bases, J shed 8 bases, and the junction held 6 bases outside the gene matches.

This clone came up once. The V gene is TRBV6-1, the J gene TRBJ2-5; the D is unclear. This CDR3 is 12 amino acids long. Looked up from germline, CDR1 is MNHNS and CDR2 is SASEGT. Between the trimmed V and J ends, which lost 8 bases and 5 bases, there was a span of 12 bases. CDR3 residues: CASHIFGETQYF. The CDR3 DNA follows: TGTGCCAGCCATATTTTCGGGGAGACCCAGTACTTC.